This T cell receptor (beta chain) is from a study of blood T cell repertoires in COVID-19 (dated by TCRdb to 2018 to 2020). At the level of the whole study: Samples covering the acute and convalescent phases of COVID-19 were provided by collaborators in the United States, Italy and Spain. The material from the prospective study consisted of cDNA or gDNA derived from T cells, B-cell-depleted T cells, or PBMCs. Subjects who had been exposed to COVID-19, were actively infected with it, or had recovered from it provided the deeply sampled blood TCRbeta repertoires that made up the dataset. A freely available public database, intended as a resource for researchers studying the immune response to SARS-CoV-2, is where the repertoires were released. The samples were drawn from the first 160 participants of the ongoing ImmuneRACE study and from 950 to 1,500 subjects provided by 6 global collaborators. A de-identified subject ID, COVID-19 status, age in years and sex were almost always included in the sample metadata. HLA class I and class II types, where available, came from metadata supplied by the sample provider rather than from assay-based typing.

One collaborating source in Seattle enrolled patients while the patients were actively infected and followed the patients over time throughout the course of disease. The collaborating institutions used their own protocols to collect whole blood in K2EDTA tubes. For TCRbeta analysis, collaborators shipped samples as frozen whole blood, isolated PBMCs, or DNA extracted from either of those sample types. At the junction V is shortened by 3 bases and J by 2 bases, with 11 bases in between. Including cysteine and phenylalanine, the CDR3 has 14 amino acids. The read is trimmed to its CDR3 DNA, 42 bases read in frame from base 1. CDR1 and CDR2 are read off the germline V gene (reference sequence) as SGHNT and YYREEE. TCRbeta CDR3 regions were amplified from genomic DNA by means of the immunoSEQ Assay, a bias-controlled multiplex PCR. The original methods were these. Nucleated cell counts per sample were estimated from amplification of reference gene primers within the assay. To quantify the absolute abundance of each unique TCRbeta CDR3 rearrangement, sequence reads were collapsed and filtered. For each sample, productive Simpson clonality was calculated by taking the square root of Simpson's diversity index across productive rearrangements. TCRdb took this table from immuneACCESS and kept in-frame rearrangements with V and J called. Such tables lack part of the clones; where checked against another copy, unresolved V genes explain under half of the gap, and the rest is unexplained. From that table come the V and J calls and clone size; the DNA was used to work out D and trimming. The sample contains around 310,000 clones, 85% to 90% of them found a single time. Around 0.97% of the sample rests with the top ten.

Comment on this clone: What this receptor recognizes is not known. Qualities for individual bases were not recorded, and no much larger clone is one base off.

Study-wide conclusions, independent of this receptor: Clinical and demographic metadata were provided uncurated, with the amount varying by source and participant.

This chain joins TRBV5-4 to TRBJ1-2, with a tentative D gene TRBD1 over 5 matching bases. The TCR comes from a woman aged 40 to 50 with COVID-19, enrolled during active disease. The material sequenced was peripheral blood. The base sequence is TGTGCCAGCAGCTCGGGGGGGGAAAACTATGGCTACACCTTC. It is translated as CASSSGGENYGYTF. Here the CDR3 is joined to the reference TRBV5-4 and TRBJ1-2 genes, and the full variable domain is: ETGVTQSPTHLIKTRGQQVTLRCSSQSGHNTVSWYQQALGQGPQFIFQYYREEENGRGNFPPRFSGLQFPNYSSELNVNALELDDSALYLCASSSGGENYGYTFGSGTRLTVV.